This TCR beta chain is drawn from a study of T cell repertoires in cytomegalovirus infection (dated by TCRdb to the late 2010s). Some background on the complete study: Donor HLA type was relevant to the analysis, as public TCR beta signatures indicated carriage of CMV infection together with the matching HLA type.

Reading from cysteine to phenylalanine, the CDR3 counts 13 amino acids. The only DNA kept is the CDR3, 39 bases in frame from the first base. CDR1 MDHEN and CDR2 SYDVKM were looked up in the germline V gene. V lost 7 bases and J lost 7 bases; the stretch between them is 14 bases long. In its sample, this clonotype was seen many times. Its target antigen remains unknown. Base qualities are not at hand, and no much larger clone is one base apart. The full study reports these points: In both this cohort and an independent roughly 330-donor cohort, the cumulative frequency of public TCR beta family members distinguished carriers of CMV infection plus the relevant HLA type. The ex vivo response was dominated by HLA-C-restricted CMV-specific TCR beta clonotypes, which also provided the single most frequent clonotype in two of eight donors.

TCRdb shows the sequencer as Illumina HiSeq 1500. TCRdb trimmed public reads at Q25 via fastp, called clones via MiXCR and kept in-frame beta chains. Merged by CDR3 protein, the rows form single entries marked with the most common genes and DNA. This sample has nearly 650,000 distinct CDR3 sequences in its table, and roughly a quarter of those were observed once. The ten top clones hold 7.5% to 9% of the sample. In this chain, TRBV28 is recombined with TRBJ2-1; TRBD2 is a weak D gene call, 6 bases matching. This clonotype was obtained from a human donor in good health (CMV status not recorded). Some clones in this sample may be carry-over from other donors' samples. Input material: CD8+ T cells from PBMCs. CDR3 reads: CASTPRLVNEQFF. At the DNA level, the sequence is TGTGCCAGCACCCCCCGACTAGTGAATGAGCAGTTCTTC.